These 29 T cell receptor beta chains came from one sample sequenced in a study of T cell responses to AZD1222 COVID-19 vaccine. The repertoire was sequenced with immunoSEQ multiplex PCR; TCRdb's copy has only in-frame clones and lacks some. The sample carries about 110,000 clones, about four fifths recorded once. Sample: peripheral blood, taken on day 0 of AZD1222 vaccination. The receptors derive from an adult in good health.

V usage is TRBV6-5 and J usage is TRBJ2-7; possibly TRBD1 for D (5 bases). Trimming shortened V by 2 bases and J by 4 bases, and 15 bases separated the two germline ends. The CDR3 totals 15 residues. Germline CDR1 MNHEY, CDR2 SVGAGI. This CDR3 is CASSYSLGASYEQYF. Written as DNA, the CDR3 is TGTGCCAGCAGTTACAGCCTAGGGGCATCTTACGAGCAGTACTTC.

This chain links TRBV4-3 with TRBJ2-7; 9 bases align to TRBD1. Losses at the gene ends were 4 bases for V and 7 bases for J; bases not matched to a gene: 8. Looked up from germline, CDR1 is LGHNA and CDR2 is YSLEER. This CDR3 is 14 amino acids long. The CDR3 DNA sequence: TGCGCCAGCAGCCCTAACAGGGGGCTGGGGGAGCAGTACTTC. Translation: CASSPNRGLGEQYF.

The CDR3 sequence is CASGLGQGGNEQFF. The CDR3 DNA reads TGTGCTAGTGGTCTGGGACAGGGGGGTAATGAGCAGTTCTTC. The genes are TRBV12-5 and TRBJ2-1; 11 nucleotides agree with TRBD1. The V and J ends lost 5 bases and 7 bases, in that order; junction bases with no gene match: 4. This CDR3 has 14 amino acids. The germline V gene encodes CDR1 LGHNT and CDR2 FRNRAP.

V usage is TRBV6-5 and J usage is TRBJ2-6; D call uncertain. This CDR3 contains 15 residues. V was trimmed by 6 bases and J by 4 bases, leaving 13 bases between them. The V gene's germline CDR1 is MNHEY and CDR2 SVGAGI. CDR3 sequence: CASSPSNVGANVLTF. The CDR3 coding sequence is TGTGCCAGCAGCCCCTCTAACGTGGGGGCCAACGTCCTGACTTTC.

This sequence joins TRBV7-2 and TRBJ2-3; D perhaps matches TRBD2 (5 bases). V gave up 2 bases and J gave up 1 base, with 7 bases separating them. The V gene's germline CDR1 is SGHTA and CDR2 FQGNSA. The CDR3 spans 14 residues. CDR3 protein: CASSLTRGTDTQYF. The CDR3 DNA reads TGTGCCAGCAGCTTAACTAGGGGCACAGATACGCAGTATTTT. Full variable domain (outside the CDR3, taken from reference TRBV7-2 and TRBJ2-3): GAGVSQSPSNKVTEKGKDVELRCDPISGHTALYWYRQSLGQGLEFLIYFQGNSAPDKSGLPSDRFSAERTGGSVSTLTIQRTQQEDSAVYLCASSLTRGTDTQYFGPGTRLTVL.

This chain joins TRBV6-6 and TRBJ2-7; no clear D. The CDR3 is 11 residues long. Germline V CDR1 and CDR2: MNHNY, SVGAGI (reference sequence). The V and J ends lost 5 bases and 3 bases respectively, with 5 bases between them. CDR3 in amino acids: CASSPNYEQYF. CDR3 sequence (DNA): TGTGCCAGCAGTCCCAACTACGAGCAGTACTTC.

This clone was counted only a few times. This chain connects TRBV7-9 to TRBJ1-1; 10 positions match TRBD1. The CDR3 totals 18 residues. V shed 6 bases and J 0 bases; nucleotides not matched to a gene: 13. Germline assignment: CDR1 SEHNR and CDR2 FQNEAQ (reference sequence). CDR3 nucleotide sequence: TGTGCCAGCAGTGAGCCGGGACAGGGGATTCGGCTGAACACTGAAGCTTTCTTT. Protein: CASSEPGQGIRLNTEAFF.

The V call is TRBV27, the J call TRBJ2-2; TRBD1 agrees at 10 bases. J lost 5 bases, V lost 5 bases, and 5 bases had no gene match. The CDR3 is made up of 15 amino acids. Germline V CDR1 and CDR2: MNHEY, SMNVEV (reference sequence). The CDR3 sequence: CASSGQGGSTGELFF. As DNA, the CDR3 is TGTGCCAGCAGTGGACAGGGGGGAAGTACCGGGGAGCTGTTTTTT.

The genes are TRBV28 and TRBJ2-2, with D possibly called TRBD1 or TRBD2 (6 bases each). The germline V gene has CDR1 MDHEN and CDR2 SYDVKM. V lost 3 bases and J 0 bases, leaving 8 bases between the germline ends. The CDR3 runs 15 residues. The DNA of the CDR3 is TGTGCCAGCAGTTTCGGGGGCGCGAACACCGGGGAGCTGTTTTTT. The encoded protein is CASSFGGANTGELFF.

The rearrangement links TRBV6-2 or TRBV6-3 to TRBJ2-1, with TRBD2 matching over 7 bases. Germline CDR1 MNHEY, CDR2 SVGEGT. V trimming: 0 bases; J trimming: 5 bases; junction bases outside the gene matches: 10. The CDR3 runs to 17 residues. Here the CDR3 reads CASSYSSRLAANNEQFF. CDR3 nucleotide sequence: TGTGCCAGCAGTTACTCGAGTCGCCTAGCGGCCAACAATGAGCAGTTCTTC.

The V and J genes are TRBV19 and TRBJ1-1; 7 nucleotides agree with TRBD1. J lost 1 base, V lost 5 bases, and 7 bases had no gene match. The CDR3 has 15 amino acids. Germline lookup yields CDR1 LNHDA and CDR2 SQIVND (reference sequence). CDR3 protein: CASSLYRGQNTEAFF. Written as DNA, the CDR3 is TGTGCCAGTAGTTTATACAGGGGCCAGAACACTGAAGCTTTCTTT.

The chain recombines TRBV5-1 with TRBJ1-4, with 11 bases lining up with TRBD1. CDR1 and CDR2 (germline): SGHRS, YFSETQ. With 0 bases clipped from V and 13 bases from J, the junction kept 5 bases outside the gene matches. The CDR3 is made up of 14 amino acids. This CDR3 reads CASSLGTGGSGLFF. The CDR3 nucleotides are TGCGCCAGCAGCTTGGGGACAGGGGGCTCCGGACTGTTTTTT.

This clone was seen once. The chain carries TRBV21-1 and TRBJ2-7; the table names TRBD2, a call not compared with the DNA. TRBV21-1 is flagged as a pseudogene. The CDR3 runs to 14 residues. As DNA, the CDR3 is TGTGCCAGCAGCAAAGACGCGTCTCCCTACGAGCAGTACTTC. Its protein is CASSKDASPYEQYF.

This clone was seen more than once but under ten times. The chain combines TRBV6-2 or TRBV6-3 with TRBJ1-5; 7 bases are shared with TRBD1. The CDR3 runs to 18 residues. The ends lost 0 bases at V and 6 bases at J; junction bases unmatched: 14. The germline CDR1 and CDR2 sequences are MNHEY and SVGEGT. This chain's CDR3 is CASSYSPRDSPRTQPQHF. The CDR3 bases are TGTGCCAGCAGTTACTCGCCGAGGGACAGCCCAAGGACTCAGCCCCAGCATTTT.

The chain combines TRBV2 with TRBJ2-5; 9 nucleotides match TRBD1. The CDR3 covers 13 residues. Germline CDR1 is SNHLY and CDR2 is FYNNEI. Trimming removed 4 bases from V and 5 bases from J; junction bases left unmatched: 2. The CDR3 region is CASSGDRVETQYF. In DNA form, the CDR3 reads TGTGCCAGCAGTGGGGACAGGGTTGAGACCCAGTACTTC. Supplemented by reference TRBV2 and TRBJ2-5, the full variable domain reads EPEVTQTPSHQVTQMGQEVILRCVPISNHLYFYWYRQILGQKVEFLVSFYNNEISEKSEIFDDQFSVERPDGSNFTLKIRSTKLEDSAMYFCASSGDRVETQYFGPGTRLLVL.

V is TRBV30 and J is TRBJ1-6, with TRBD1 matching 7 bases. This CDR3 spans 16 amino acids. Unmatched junction bases numbered 7, after V lost 0 bases and J lost 5 bases. Germline values: CDR1 GTSNPN, CDR2 SVGIG (reference sequence). The CDR3 DNA is TGTGCCTGGAGTGTACCCAGGGGGGGTAATAATTCACCCCTCCACTTT. This gives the protein CAWSVPRGGNNSPLHF.

This clone has just one count. The chain uses TRBV19 and TRBJ2-2; 9 bases fit TRBD1. V lost 1 base and J lost 7; bases outside the gene matches: 7. Germline CDR1 and CDR2: LNHDA and SQIVND (reference sequence). This CDR3 comprises 16 residues. The CDR3 nucleotides are TGTGCCAGTAGTATAGTAGGGACAGGGTCGGGCGGGGAGCTGTTTTTT. Amino acids: CASSIVGTGSGGELFF. The full variable domain, in which reference TRBV19 and TRBJ2-2 provide the parts outside the CDR3, is DGGITQSPKYLFRKEGQNVTLSCEQNLNHDAMYWYRQDPGQGLRLIYYSQIVNDFQKGDIAEGYSVSREKKESFPLTVTSAQKNPTAFYLCASSIVGTGSGGELFFGEGSRLTVL.

This sequence joins TRBV10-3 and TRBJ2-2; the D gene is possibly TRBD1 (5 bases). The V gene lost 7 bases and the J gene lost 0 bases, with 15 bases spanning the gap. The CDR3 consists of 16 residues. The germline V gene has CDR1 ENHRY and CDR2 SYGVKD. The DNA for the CDR3 is TGTGCCATCACCGATCCAGGGCGGCCGAACACCGGGGAGCTGTTTTTT. Its translation is CAITDPGRPNTGELFF.

The V and J genes are TRBV28 and TRBJ2-1; D is tentatively TRBD1 or TRBD2 (5 bases each). CDR1 is MDHEN and CDR2 is SYDVKM in the germline V gene. V shed 5 bases and J shed 9 bases, with 17 bases lying between them. The CDR3 runs 14 residues. The CDR3 coding sequence is TGTGCCAGCAGTACCACGGGACCTTCTGGTGAGCAGTTCTTC. Its protein is CASSTTGPSGEQFF.

J is TRBJ2-1 and V is TRBV11-2; D ambiguous. Germline CDR1 is SGHAT and CDR2 is FQNNGV. CDR3 length: 11 amino acids. The V end lost 5 bases, the J end lost 6 bases, and 5 bases lay between the germline ends. The CDR3 bases are TGTGCCAGCAGCCGGACCAATGAGCAGTTCTTC. It encodes CASSRTNEQFF. Looking up the rest from reference TRBV11-2 and TRBJ2-1 gives the full variable domain: EAGVAQSPRYKIIEKRQSVAFWCNPISGHATLYWYQQILGQGPKLLIQFQNNGVVDDSQLPKDRFSAERLKGVDSTLKIQPAKLEDSAVYLCASSRTNEQFFGPGTRLTVL.

Turning to this clone: A clone one base away is much larger, so this may be a read error. At the DNA level, this CDR3 is encoded by other sequences in the same sample as well. V is TRBV18 and J is TRBJ1-5; D is possibly TRBD1 (5 bases). There are 14 residues in the CDR3. The V end was cut by 9 bases, the J end by 2 bases, with 14 bases between. The germline gives CDR1 KGHSH, CDR2 LQKENI. CDR3 sequence reads: CASSPGGGNQPQHF. CDR3 sequence (DNA): TGTGCCAGTTCCCCCGGAGGGGGCAATCAGCCCCAGCATTTT.

This rearrangement joins TRBV28 to TRBJ1-4; no firm D call. The germline V and J ends were trimmed by 6 bases and 8 bases, with 7 bases remaining between them. Germline CDR1 reads MDHEN; CDR2 reads SYDVKM. The CDR3 has 11 residues. The DNA of the CDR3 is TGTGCCAGCAGACAAGGGGAAAAACTGTTTTTT. It yields the protein CASRQGEKLFF.

The chain recombines TRBV12-3 or TRBV12-4 with TRBJ2-5; TRBD2 might be the D (6 bases). The CDR3 has 12 residues. Trimming removed 6 bases from V and 13 bases from J, with 18 bases in between. CDR3 in amino acids: CASSLTPGTRYF. The CDR3 DNA is TGTGCCAGCAGCTTAACCCCCGGGACTCGGTACTTC.

J is TRBJ1-2 and V is TRBV19; possibly TRBD1 for D (5 bases). Trimming left V 1 base short and J 4 bases short, with 19 bases between. Germline assignment: CDR1 LNHDA and CDR2 SQIVND (reference sequence). The CDR3 covers 17 residues. The CDR3 loop reads CASSIVRDNTYSYGYTF. CDR3 DNA sequence: TGTGCCAGTAGTATAGTCAGGGATAACACATACTCCTATGGCTACACCTTC.

The rearrangement uses TRBV19 and TRBJ2-2, with 7 bases identical to TRBD2. CDR1 is LNHDA and CDR2 is SQIVND in the germline V gene (reference sequence). The CDR3 spans 16 residues. With 3 bases clipped from V and 4 bases from J, the junction kept 8 bases outside the gene matches. Here the CDR3 reads CASSIKPGGSTGELFF. The CDR3 DNA reads as TGTGCCAGTAGTATTAAGCCGGGAGGCAGCACCGGGGAGCTGTTTTTT.

The chain recombines TRBV12-3 or TRBV12-4 with TRBJ2-7; 8 bases are a match to TRBD2. The CDR3 has 12 amino acids. The J segment lost 9 bases and the V segment lost 3 bases, leaving 4 bases of the junction unmatched. In DNA form, the CDR3 reads TGTGCCAGCAGTTTTAGCGGGACTGCGCAGTACTTC. This translates into CASSFSGTAQYF.

The rearrangement links TRBV11-2 to TRBJ1-4; unclear D gene. This CDR3 comprises 12 residues. Trimming removed 1 base at V and 7 bases at J, with 4 bases between. Germline lookup yields CDR1 SGHAT and CDR2 FQNNGV. This CDR3 reads CASSLASEKLFF. The CDR3 DNA reads as TGTGCCAGCAGCTTAGCAAGTGAAAAACTGTTTTTT.

The chain couples TRBV28 to TRBJ2-3, with unresolved D. Germline V gives CDR1 MDHEN, CDR2 SYDVKM. This CDR3 region has 15 residues. Trimming removed 5 bases from V and 0 bases from J, with 12 bases in between. CDR3 residues: CASSAIRPSTDTQYF. DNA of the CDR3: TGTGCCAGCAGTGCCATTCGGCCTAGCACAGATACGCAGTATTTT.

This clone has a single count. This rearrangement joins TRBV5-4 to TRBJ2-3, with D possibly being TRBD2 (6 bases). The V gene lost 2 bases and the J gene lost 3 bases, with 7 bases spanning the gap. CDR1 and CDR2 (germline): SGHNT, YYREEE (reference sequence). The CDR3 length is 13 residues. Here the CDR3 DNA reads TGTGCCAGCAGCTTAGGGAGGACAGATACGCAGTATTTT. Translated: CASSLGRTDTQYF.